This T cell receptor (beta chain) emerged from a study of blood T cell repertoires in COVID-19. On the study more broadly: Acute and convalescent COVID-19 samples came from the United States, Italy and Spain. T cells, B-cell-depleted T cells, or PBMCs supplied cDNA or gDNA.

Clones were sequenced by immunoSEQ multiplex PCR, and TCRdb holds only the in-frame ones, with some missing. Found here are roughly 200,000 clones, around 88% of them singletons; the top ten hold around 5%. Across about two dozen US areas, participants ranged in age from about 18 to 90 years. This CDR3 region has 14 residues. V was trimmed by 4 bases and J by 2 bases, leaving 10 bases between them. In germline, CDR1 is LNHDA, CDR2 SQIVND (reference sequence). This clonotype was sampled from a man aged 40-49 years with acute COVID-19. The V gene is TRBV19, the J gene TRBJ2-3; maybe TRBD1 (5 bases). The sample consisted of PBMCs or T cells enriched from blood (not recorded which). This CDR3 reads CASSTRQNTDTQYF. The CDR3 region has the DNA TGTGCCAGTAGTACCCGACAGAACACAGATACGCAGTATTTT.